The sequence of this T cell receptor (beta chain) was determined in a study of Graves' ophthalmopathy and Graves' hyperthyroidism. Study in general: Peripheral blood (taken before any treatment) was collected at initial diagnosis. Broader study findings: Both a roughly 66% sensitivity and an approximately 77% specificity characterized the model's predictions of ophthalmopathy progression.

CDR1 and CDR2 (germline): GTSNPN, SVGIG (reference sequence). Trimming took 1 base from V and 7 from J, leaving 20 bases between them. CDR3 length: 15 amino acids. About this clonotype itself: Its antigen remains unidentified. This clone may be a read error of a much larger clone one base away.

Amplification targeted the TCR beta CDR3 regions, with RNA transcripts as the source material. An initial RT-PCR round employing HTBI primers preceded a second-round multiplex PCR. A single record per CDR3 protein comes from TCRdb applying MiXCR to the multiplex PCR reads. The sample lists 200,000 to 250,000 distinct CDR3 sequences, under 25% occurring once. V usage is TRBV30 and J usage is TRBJ2-7; weak D call: TRBD2 (5 bases). The sample comprised peripheral blood. The source of this sequence is a woman in her 50s with Graves' ophthalmopathy. DNA for the CDR3: TGTGCCTGGAGTGAGGAGTGTAGTCCCTCGGGGGAGCAGTACTTC. It yields the protein CAWSEECSPSGEQYF.